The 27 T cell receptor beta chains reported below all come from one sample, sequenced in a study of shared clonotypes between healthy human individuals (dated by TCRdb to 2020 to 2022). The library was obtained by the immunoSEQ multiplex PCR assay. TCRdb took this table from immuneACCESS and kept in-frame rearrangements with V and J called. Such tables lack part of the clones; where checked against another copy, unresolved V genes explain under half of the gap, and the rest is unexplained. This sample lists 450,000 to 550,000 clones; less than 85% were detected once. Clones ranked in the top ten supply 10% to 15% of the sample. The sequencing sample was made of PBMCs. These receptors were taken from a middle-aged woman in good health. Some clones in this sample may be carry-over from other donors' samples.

CDR3 in DNA: TGTGCCAGCAGTTTATTCGGGCAAGTCTATGGCTACACCTTC. Amino acids: CASSLFGQVYGYTF. The chain uses TRBV28 and TRBJ1-2, with no clear D. The germline CDR1 and CDR2 sequences are MDHEN and SYDVKM. The ends were cut back, 1 base at V and 4 bases at J, with 10 bases in the middle. The CDR3 is made up of 14 amino acids.

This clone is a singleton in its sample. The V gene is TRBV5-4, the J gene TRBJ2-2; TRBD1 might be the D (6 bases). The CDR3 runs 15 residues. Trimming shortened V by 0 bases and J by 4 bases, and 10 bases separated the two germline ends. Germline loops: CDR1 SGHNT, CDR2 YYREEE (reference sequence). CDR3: CASSLAQGTTGELFF. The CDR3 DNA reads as TGTGCCAGCAGCTTGGCGCAGGGGACCACCGGGGAGCTGTTTTTT.

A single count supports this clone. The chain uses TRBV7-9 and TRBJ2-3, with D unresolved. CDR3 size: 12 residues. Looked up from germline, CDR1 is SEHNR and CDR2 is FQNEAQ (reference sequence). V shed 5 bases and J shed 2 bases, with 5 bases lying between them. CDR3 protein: CASSRVTDTQYF. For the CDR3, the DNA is TGTGCCAGCAGCCGCGTCACAGATACGCAGTATTTT.

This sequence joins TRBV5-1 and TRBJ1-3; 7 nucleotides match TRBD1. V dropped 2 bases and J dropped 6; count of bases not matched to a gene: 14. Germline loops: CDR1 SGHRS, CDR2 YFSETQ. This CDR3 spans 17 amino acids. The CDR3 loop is CASSLVGQNDLQNTIYF. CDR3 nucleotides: TGCGCCAGCAGCTTAGTGGGACAGAACGACCTTCAAAACACCATATATTTT.

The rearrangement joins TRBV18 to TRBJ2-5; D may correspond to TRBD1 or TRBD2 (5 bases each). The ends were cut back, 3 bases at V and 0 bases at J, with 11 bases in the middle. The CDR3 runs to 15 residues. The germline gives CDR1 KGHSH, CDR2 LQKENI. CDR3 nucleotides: TGTGCCAGCTCACCCCGGGACGGCAACCAAGAGACCCAGTACTTC. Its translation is CASSPRDGNQETQYF.

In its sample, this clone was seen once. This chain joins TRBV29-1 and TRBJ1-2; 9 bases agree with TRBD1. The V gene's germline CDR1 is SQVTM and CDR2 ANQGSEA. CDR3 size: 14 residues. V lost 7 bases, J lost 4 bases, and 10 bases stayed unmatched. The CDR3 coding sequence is TGCAGCGCCCTAGGGGACAGGGTTAGCTATGGCTACACCTTC. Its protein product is CSALGDRVSYGYTF.

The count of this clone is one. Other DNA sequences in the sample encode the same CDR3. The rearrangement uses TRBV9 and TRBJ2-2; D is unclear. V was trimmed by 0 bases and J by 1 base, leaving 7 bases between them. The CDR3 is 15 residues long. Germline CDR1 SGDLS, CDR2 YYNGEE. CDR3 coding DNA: TGTGCCAGCAGCGTAGGTTCAGGGAACACCGGGGAGCTGTTTTTT. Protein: CASSVGSGNTGELFF.

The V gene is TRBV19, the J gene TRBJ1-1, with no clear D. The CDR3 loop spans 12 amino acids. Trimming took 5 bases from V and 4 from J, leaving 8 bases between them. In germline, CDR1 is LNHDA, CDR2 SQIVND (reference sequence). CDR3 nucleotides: TGTGCCAGTAGTTGGAGTTTCACTGAAGCTTTCTTT. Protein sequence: CASSWSFTEAFF.

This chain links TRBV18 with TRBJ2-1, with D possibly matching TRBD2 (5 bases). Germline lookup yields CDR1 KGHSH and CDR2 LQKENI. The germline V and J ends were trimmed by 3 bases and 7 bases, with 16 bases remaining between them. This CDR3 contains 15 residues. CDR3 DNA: TGTGCCAGCTCACCCTTCGAGACCCCGGGAAATGAGCAGTTCTTC. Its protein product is CASSPFETPGNEQFF.

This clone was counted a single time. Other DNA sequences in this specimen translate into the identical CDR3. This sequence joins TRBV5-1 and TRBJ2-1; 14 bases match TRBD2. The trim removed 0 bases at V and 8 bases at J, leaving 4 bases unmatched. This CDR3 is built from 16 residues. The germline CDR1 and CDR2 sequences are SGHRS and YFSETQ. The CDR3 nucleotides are TGCGCCAGCAGCTTGGGGGGACTAGCGGGAGTCGATGAGCAGTTCTTC. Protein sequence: CASSLGGLAGVDEQFF.

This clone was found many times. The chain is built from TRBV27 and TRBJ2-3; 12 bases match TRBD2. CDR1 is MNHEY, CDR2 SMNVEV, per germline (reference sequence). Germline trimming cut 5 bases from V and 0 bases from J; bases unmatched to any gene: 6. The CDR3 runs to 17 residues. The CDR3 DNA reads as TGTGCCAGCAGTCCCCCCGGGACTAGCGGGAGCACAGATACGCAGTATTTT. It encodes CASSPPGTSGSTDTQYF.

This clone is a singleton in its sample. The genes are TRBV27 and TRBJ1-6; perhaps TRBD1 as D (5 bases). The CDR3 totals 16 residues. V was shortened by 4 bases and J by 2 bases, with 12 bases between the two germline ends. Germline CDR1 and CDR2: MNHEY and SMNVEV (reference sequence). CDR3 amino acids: CASSSGRAPYNSPLHF. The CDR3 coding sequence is TGTGCCAGCAGTTCAGGCAGGGCCCCCTATAATTCACCCCTCCACTTT.

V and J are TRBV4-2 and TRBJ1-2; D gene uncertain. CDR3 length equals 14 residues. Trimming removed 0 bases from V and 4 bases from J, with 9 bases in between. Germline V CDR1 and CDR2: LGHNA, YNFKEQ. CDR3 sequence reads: CASSQDLRSYGYTF. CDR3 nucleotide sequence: TGTGCCAGCAGCCAAGATTTACGGTCCTATGGCTACACCTTC.

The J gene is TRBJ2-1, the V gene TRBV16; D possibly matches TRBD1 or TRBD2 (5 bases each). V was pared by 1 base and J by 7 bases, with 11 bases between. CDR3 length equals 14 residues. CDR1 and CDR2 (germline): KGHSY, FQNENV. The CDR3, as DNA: TGTGCCAGCAGCCAATGGGGCAGGGAGAATGAGCAGTTCTTC. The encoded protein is CASSQWGRENEQFF. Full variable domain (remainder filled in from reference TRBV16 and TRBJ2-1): GEEVAQTPKHLVRGEGQKAKLYCAPIKGHSYVFWYQQVLKNEFKFLISFQNENVFDETGMPKERFSAKCLPNSPCSLEIQATKLEDSAVYFCASSQWGRENEQFFGPGTRLTVL.

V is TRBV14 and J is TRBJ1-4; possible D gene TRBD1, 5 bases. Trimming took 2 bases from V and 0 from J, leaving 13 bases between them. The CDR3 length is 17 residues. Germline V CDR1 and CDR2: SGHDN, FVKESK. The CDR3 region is CASSQWTWQPTNEKLFF. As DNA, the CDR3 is TGTGCCAGCAGCCAATGGACATGGCAGCCAACTAATGAAAAACTGTTTTTT.

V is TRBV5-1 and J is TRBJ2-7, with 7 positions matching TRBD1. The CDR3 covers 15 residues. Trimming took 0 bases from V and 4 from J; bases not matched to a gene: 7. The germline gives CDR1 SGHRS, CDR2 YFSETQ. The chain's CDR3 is CASSLVGGPQYEQYF. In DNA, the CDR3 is TGCGCCAGCAGCTTGGTAGGGGGCCCGCAATACGAGCAGTACTTC.

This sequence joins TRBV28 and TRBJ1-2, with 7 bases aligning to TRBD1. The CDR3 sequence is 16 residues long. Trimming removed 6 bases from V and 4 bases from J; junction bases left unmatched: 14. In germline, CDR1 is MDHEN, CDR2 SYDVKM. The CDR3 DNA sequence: TGTGCCAGCAGCCCAATACAGGGGACCATCCGCTATGGCTACACCTTC. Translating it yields CASSPIQGTIRYGYTF.

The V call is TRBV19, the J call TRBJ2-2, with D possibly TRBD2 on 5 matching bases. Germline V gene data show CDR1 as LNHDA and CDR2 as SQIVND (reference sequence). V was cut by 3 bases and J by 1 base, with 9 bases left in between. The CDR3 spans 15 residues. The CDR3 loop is CASSIRGWNTGELFF. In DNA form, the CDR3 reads TGTGCCAGTAGTATCCGAGGGTGGAACACCGGGGAGCTGTTTTTT.

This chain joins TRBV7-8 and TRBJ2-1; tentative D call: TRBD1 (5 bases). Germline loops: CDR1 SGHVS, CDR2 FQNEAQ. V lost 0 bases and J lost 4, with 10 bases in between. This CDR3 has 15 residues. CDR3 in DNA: TGTGCCAGCAGCTTAGCAGAGACAGAATACAATGAGCAGTTCTTC. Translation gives CASSLAETEYNEQFF.

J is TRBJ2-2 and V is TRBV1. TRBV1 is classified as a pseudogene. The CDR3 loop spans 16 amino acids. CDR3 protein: CTSSQEWRTNTGELFF. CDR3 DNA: TGCACCAGCAGCCAAGAGTGGCGCACGAACACCGGGGAGCTGTTTTTT.

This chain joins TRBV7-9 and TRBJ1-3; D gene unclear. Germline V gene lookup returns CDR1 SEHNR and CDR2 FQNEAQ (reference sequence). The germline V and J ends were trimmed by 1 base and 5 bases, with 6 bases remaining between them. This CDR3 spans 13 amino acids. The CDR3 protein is CASSLGGRNTIYF. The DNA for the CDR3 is TGTGCCAGCAGCTTAGGGGGAAGAAACACCATATATTTT.

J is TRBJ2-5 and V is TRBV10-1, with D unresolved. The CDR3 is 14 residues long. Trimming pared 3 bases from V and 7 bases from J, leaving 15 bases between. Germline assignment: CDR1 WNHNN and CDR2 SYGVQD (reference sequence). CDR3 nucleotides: TGCGCCAGCAGTGACAGCAGACCAGTAGGGACCCAGTACTTC. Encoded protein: CASSDSRPVGTQYF.

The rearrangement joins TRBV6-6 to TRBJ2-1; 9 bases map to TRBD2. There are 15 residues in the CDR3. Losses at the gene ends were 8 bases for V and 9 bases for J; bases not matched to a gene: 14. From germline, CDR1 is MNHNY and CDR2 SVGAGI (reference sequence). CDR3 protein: CASRASGIGVGEQFF. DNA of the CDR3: TGTGCCAGCCGGGCTAGCGGGATTGGGGTGGGTGAGCAGTTCTTC.

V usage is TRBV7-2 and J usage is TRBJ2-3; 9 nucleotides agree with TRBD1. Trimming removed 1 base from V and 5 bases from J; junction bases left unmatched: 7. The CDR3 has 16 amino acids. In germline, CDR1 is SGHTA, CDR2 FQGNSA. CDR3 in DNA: TGTGCCAGCAGCTTAGGGGCAGGGACAGGGCAAGATACGCAGTATTTT. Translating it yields CASSLGAGTGQDTQYF.

The DNA for the CDR3 is TGTGCCAGCAGCATGTATAATTCACCCCTCCACTTT. This codes for CASSMYNSPLHF. V gene TRBV6-5 combines with J gene TRBJ1-6; D gene unclear. Germline values: CDR1 MNHEY, CDR2 SVGAGI. V was pared by 6 bases and J by 4 bases, with 4 bases between. The CDR3 consists of 12 residues.

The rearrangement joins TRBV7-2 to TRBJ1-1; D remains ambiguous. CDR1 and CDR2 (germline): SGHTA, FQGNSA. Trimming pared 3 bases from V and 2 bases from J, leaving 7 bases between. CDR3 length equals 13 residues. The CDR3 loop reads CASSFRGNTEAFF. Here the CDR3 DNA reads TGTGCCAGCAGCTTTCGGGGAAACACTGAAGCTTTCTTT.

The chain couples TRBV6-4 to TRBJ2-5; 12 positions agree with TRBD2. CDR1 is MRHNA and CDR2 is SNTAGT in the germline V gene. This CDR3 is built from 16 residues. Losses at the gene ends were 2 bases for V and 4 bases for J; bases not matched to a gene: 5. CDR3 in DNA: TGTGCCAGCAGTGACCCGGGACTAGCGGGCCCAGAGACCCAGTACTTC. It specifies CASSDPGLAGPETQYF.